The 22 T cell receptor beta chains below were found in one sample sequenced in a study of T cell responses to AZD1222 COVID-19 vaccine. Measured with immunoSEQ multiplex PCR; TCRdb has only the in-frame clones, and not every one. The sample records tens of thousands of clones, over 80% being singletons. The sample consisted of peripheral blood, taken 28 days after the second dose of the MenACWY control vaccine. All receptors come from an adult who received the MenACWY meningococcal vaccine as a control.

The chain couples TRBV20-1 to TRBJ1-1; the D is unclear. Germline values: CDR1 DFQATT, CDR2 SNEGSKA (reference sequence). V was cut by 3 bases and J by 5 bases, with 7 bases left in between. CDR3 length equals 11 residues. The CDR3: CSARMGTEAFF. CDR3 bases: TGCAGTGCTAGGATGGGAACTGAAGCTTTCTTT.

This clone was seen once. The rearrangement uses TRBV4-3 and TRBJ2-3; 11 positions match TRBD2. Germline values: CDR1 LGHNA, CDR2 YSLEER. The CDR3 contains 17 residues. Germline trimming cut 0 bases from V and 4 bases from J; bases unmatched to any gene: 6. CDR3 residues: CASSQDRRGLAADTQYF. Written as DNA, the CDR3 is TGCGCCAGCAGCCAAGATCGAAGGGGACTAGCGGCAGATACGCAGTATTTT.

The chain is built from TRBV7-2 and TRBJ1-1; D unclear. Germline V gene data show CDR1 as SGHTA and CDR2 as FQGNSA. The CDR3 sequence is 13 residues long. Trimming took 2 bases from V and 4 from J, leaving 8 bases between them. The CDR3 region has the DNA TGTGCCAGCAGCTTAAGTGAGGGCACTGAAGCTTTCTTT. Amino acids: CASSLSEGTEAFF.

The genes are TRBV7-8 and TRBJ2-5; 9 bases are shared with TRBD1. This CDR3 comprises 17 residues. Trimming took 4 bases from V and 5 from J; bases not matched to a gene: 14. CDR1 is SGHVS, CDR2 FQNEAQ, per germline. The CDR3: CASSSPPGQGRLETQYF. The CDR3 region has the DNA TGTGCCAGCAGCTCACCGCCGGGACAGGGAAGGTTGGAGACCCAGTACTTC.

This chain uses TRBV28 with TRBJ1-6; TRBD1 matches 8 bases. The CDR3 length is 16 residues. Germline V lookup: CDR1 MDHEN, CDR2 SYDVKM. Trimming at V came to 6 bases and at J to 8 bases, leaving 12 bases not matched to a gene. CDR3 sequence: CASSLFAGTGYSPLHF. The CDR3 region has the DNA TGTGCCAGCAGCCTATTTGCCGGGACAGGCTATTCACCCCTCCACTTT. Full variable domain (remainder filled in from reference TRBV28 and TRBJ1-6): DVKVTQSSRYLVKRTGEKVFLECVQDMDHENMFWYRQDPGLGLRLIYFSYDVKMKEKGDIPEGYSVSREKKERFSLILESASTNQTSMYLCASSLFAGTGYSPLHFGNGTRLTVT.

The J gene is TRBJ2-7, the V gene TRBV10-3; 10 positions agree with TRBD2. The CDR3 is 14 amino acids. Germline V CDR1 and CDR2: ENHRY, SYGVKD. Trimming removed 7 bases from V and 2 bases from J; junction bases left unmatched: 5. Here the CDR3 reads CAIKGTSVTYEQYF. The CDR3 DNA follows: TGTGCCATCAAAGGGACTAGCGTTACCTACGAGCAGTACTTC.

For the CDR3, the DNA is TGTGCCAGCAGCGTATTCGGGAGGGCCGCCGGTGATGAGCAGTTCTTC. As protein: CASSVFGRAAGDEQFF. The chain links TRBV9 to TRBJ2-1; 8 bases fit TRBD2. CDR3 length: 16 residues. CDR1 and CDR2 (germline): SGDLS, YYNGEE. V trimming: 1 base; J trimming: 8 bases; junction bases outside the gene matches: 11.

V and J are TRBV6-5 and TRBJ2-7; possibly TRBD1 for D (5 bases). Trimming removed 4 bases from V and 3 bases from J, with 13 bases in between. Looked up from germline, CDR1 is MNHEY and CDR2 is SVGAGI. CDR3 length: 14 amino acids. CDR3 sequence reads: CASSSKGPFYEQYF. The CDR3 DNA sequence: TGTGCCAGCAGTTCGAAGGGGCCGTTCTACGAGCAGTACTTC.

The gene calls are TRBV11-2 and TRBJ2-4; 7 nucleotides line up with TRBD1. In germline, CDR1 is SGHAT, CDR2 FQNNGV. V shed 5 bases, J shed 3 bases, and the junction held 19 bases outside the gene matches. The CDR3 is 19 amino acids. Here the CDR3 DNA reads TGTGCCAGCAGCCTCTCACCCGGGACAGAGTTTCCAGGCAAAAACATTCAGTACTTC. This gives the protein CASSLSPGTEFPGKNIQYF.

The chain uses TRBV9 and TRBJ2-1; TRBD2 aligns across 9 bases. CDR1 is SGDLS, CDR2 YYNGEE, per germline. The ends lost 8 bases at V and 6 bases at J; junction bases unmatched: 12. This CDR3 has 15 residues. The CDR3 protein is CARSYCSGSRNEQFF. The CDR3 DNA is TGTGCCAGGAGCTACTGTAGCGGGAGCCGCAATGAGCAGTTCTTC.

The rearrangement links TRBV19 to TRBJ2-3, with a weak D call TRBD2 (5 bases). CDR1 and CDR2 from the germline V gene are LNHDA and SQIVND (reference sequence). The ends were cut back, 5 bases at V and 0 bases at J, with 6 bases in the middle. This CDR3 has 13 residues. CDR3 coding DNA: TGTGCCAGTAGTTCTAGCAGCACAGATACGCAGTATTTT. Translation gives CASSSSSTDTQYF.

This clone is a singleton in its sample. This chain uses TRBV9 with TRBJ2-3, with D hard to call. Germline loops: CDR1 SGDLS, CDR2 YYNGEE. This CDR3 has 14 amino acids. V lost 7 bases and J lost 1, with 13 bases in between. The CDR3 DNA reads as TGTGCCAGCGGGGTGGGCGTCGGCACAGATACGCAGTATTTT. Its protein is CASGVGVGTDTQYF.

The chain uses TRBV9 and TRBJ2-3; 11 nucleotides agree with TRBD2. Germline-derived CDR1 and CDR2 are SGDLS and YYNGEE. Losses at the gene ends were 3 bases for V and 13 bases for J; bases not matched to a gene: 4. The CDR3 is 12 residues long. CDR3 sequence: CASSGGGLAEYF. The CDR3 DNA sequence: TGTGCCAGCAGCGGGGGGGGACTAGCGGAGTATTTT.

This clone was seen only once. The germline gene is not matched at one end of the junction; a read error may be the cause. This rearrangement joins TRBV28 to TRBJ1-1; D is unclear. This CDR3 is 18 amino acids long. Germline assignment: CDR1 MDHEN and CDR2 SYDVKM. The CDR3 DNA is TGTGCCGGCAGGCGACTCGGAGGGATACCTCCCTTGAACACTGAAGCTTTCTTT. This gives the protein CAGRRLGGIPPLNTEAFF. Complete variable domain (other parts from reference TRBV28 and TRBJ1-1): DVKVTQSSRYLVKRTGEKVFLECVQDMDHENMFWYRQDPGLGLRLIYFSYDVKMKEKGDIPEGYSVSREKKERFSLILESASTNQTSMYLCAGRRLGGIPPLNTEAFFGQGTRLTVV.

This chain connects TRBV19 to TRBJ1-1; D gene unclear. The CDR3 spans 13 residues. Germline V gives CDR1 LNHDA, CDR2 SQIVND (reference sequence). Trimming pared 5 bases from V and 1 base from J, leaving 8 bases between. CDR3 sequence: CASSFRQNTEAFF. The CDR3 DNA sequence: TGTGCCAGTAGTTTCAGACAGAACACTGAAGCTTTCTTT.

V gene TRBV20-1 combines with J gene TRBJ2-7; D is unresolved. The V and J ends lost 3 bases and 6 bases respectively, with 18 bases between them. The CDR3 has 14 amino acids. Germline-derived CDR1 and CDR2 are DFQATT and SNEGSKA (reference sequence). DNA of the CDR3: TGCAGTGCTAGTAGTTCGAGCCTTAGGCGCGAGCAGTACTTC. Its translation: CSASSSSLRREQYF.

The rearrangement links TRBV3-1 (or the pseudogene TRBV3-2) to TRBJ2-3; 14 nucleotides match TRBD2. The CDR3 totals 17 residues. CDR1 LGHDT and CDR2 YNNKEL come from the germline V gene (reference sequence). Germline trimming cut 3 bases from V and 10 bases from J; bases unmatched to any gene: 12. The CDR3 spells CASSHPFTGTSGGAQYF. CDR3 DNA sequence: TGTGCCAGCAGCCACCCCTTCACCGGGACTAGCGGGGGAGCGCAGTATTTT.

The genes are TRBV4-1 and TRBJ2-7; 7 bases fit TRBD1. Germline V gene lookup returns CDR1 MGHRA and CDR2 YSYEKL. The CDR3 runs 15 residues. V trimming: 5 bases; J trimming: 5 bases; junction bases outside the gene matches: 12. In DNA form, the CDR3 reads TGCGCCAGCAGCAAGGGGGCGGCGGACCCCAACGAGCAGTACTTC. Translating gives CASSKGAADPNEQYF.

The V gene is TRBV5-1, the J gene TRBJ1-4; D is perhaps TRBD1 (5 bases). V was trimmed by 3 bases and J by 3 bases, leaving 9 bases between them. CDR1 and CDR2 (germline): SGHRS, YFSETQ. This CDR3 contains 14 residues. CDR3 region: CASSSDNPNEKLFF. CDR3 nucleotide sequence: TGCGCCAGCAGCTCGGACAACCCTAATGAAAAACTGTTTTTT.

The chain combines TRBV9 with TRBJ1-3, with D uncertain. CDR1 is SGDLS, CDR2 YYNGEE, per germline. V was pared by 5 bases and J by 0 bases, with 6 bases between. The CDR3 has 13 residues. CDR3 DNA sequence: TGTGCCAGCAGGTCGAGCTCTGGAAACACCATATATTTT. Residues: CASRSSSGNTIYF.

This clone has a handful of counts. This rearrangement joins TRBV5-1 to TRBJ2-5; D is perhaps TRBD2 (6 bases). Trimming left V 6 bases short and J 1 base short, with 13 bases between. The CDR3 runs 14 residues. The germline V gene encodes CDR1 SGHRS and CDR2 YFSETQ. The CDR3 protein is CASNGGGVQETQYF. The DNA for the CDR3 is TGCGCCAGCAACGGGGGAGGAGTCCAAGAGACCCAGTACTTC. Supplemented by reference TRBV5-1 and TRBJ2-5, the full variable domain reads KAGVTQTPRYLIKTRGQQVTLSCSPISGHRSVSWYQQTPGQGLQFLFEYFSETQRNKGNFPGRFSGRQFSNSRSEMNVSTLELGDSALYLCASNGGGVQETQYFGPGTRLLVL.

This chain uses TRBV4-2 with TRBJ1-1; a possible D gene is TRBD1 (6 bases). Per germline, CDR1 LGHNA and CDR2 YNFKEQ. The germline V and J ends were trimmed by 6 bases and 4 bases, with 12 bases remaining between them. CDR3 length: 13 amino acids. The CDR3 DNA follows: TGTGCCAGCAGGGGGGCGGAGAGCACTGAAGCTTTCTTT. Its translation: CASRGAESTEAFF.